This T cell receptor beta chain derives from a study of T cell responses to AZD1222 COVID-19 vaccine. The assay was immunoSEQ multiplex PCR, and TCRdb's table has in-frame clones only and misses some. The sample has roughly 140,000 clones, approximately 90% seen once. The CDR3 contains 16 residues. V trimming: 5 bases; J trimming: 4 bases; junction bases outside the gene matches: 7. Germline lookup yields CDR1 SGHAT and CDR2 FQDESV (reference sequence). This receptor was identified in an adult in good health. Sequencing used peripheral blood, obtained on day 0 of AZD1222 vaccination. This rearrangement joins TRBV11-1 to TRBJ2-7; 14 bases line up with TRBD2. The CDR3 here is CASSNRLAGGKYEQYF. Here the CDR3 DNA reads TGTGCCAGCAGCAACCGACTAGCGGGAGGGAAGTACGAGCAGTACTTC.